This is a list of T cell receptor beta chains from one sample in a study of blood T cell repertoires in COVID-19. Some clones are missing from TCRdb's copy, which holds only in-frame ones; the method was immunoSEQ multiplex PCR. The table records some 300,000 clones, about 90% of them present only once. Sequencing input: PBMCs or T cells enriched from blood (not recorded which). Receptor source: a woman aged 50 to 65 who had been exposed to COVID-19. CDR3s leave out the opening cysteine and the closing phenylalanine or tryptophan. The order of the fields is J gene, clone size, V gene, CDR3 protein. A clone size is listed for some rows: how often the clone was seen (once, few, many), or a class if it is expanded.

TRBJ1-6 - TRBV5-6 ASSLWTGAKSPLH
TRBJ2-7 - TRBV6-2/TRBV6-3 ASSPDRVVYEQY
TRBJ1-2 - TRBV12-5 ASGLSGDHGYT
TRBJ1-6 - TRBV2 ASSEWGGSPLH
TRBJ2-5 once TRBV9 ASSVGASGGAETQY
TRBJ2-5 - TRBV30 AWSTLAEETQY
TRBJ2-2 - TRBV25-1 ASSEYGRSTGELF
TRBJ2-1 - TRBV19 ASSLKGGVFNEQF
TRBJ2-7 - TRBV6-5 ASSLDRVISYEQY
TRBJ2-3 - TRBV27 ASRLRLTSTDTQY
TRBJ1-2 - TRBV24-1 ATSGVGDSYGYT
TRBJ1-6 - TRBV6-5 ATLGDSGNSPLH
TRBJ2-7 once TRBV30 AWRAWGRGYEQY
TRBJ2-7 - TRBV18 ASSPLNGSPAA
TRBJ1-5 - TRBV10-1 ASSERAGTEHSNQPQH
TRBJ1-5 - TRBV18 ASSPSAGGSNQPQH
TRBJ2-7 - TRBV11-2 ASSLFNVGPYEQY
TRBJ1-2 - TRBV28 ASSRQGYGYT
TRBJ2-3 - TRBV11-2 ASSPLVGGFTDTQY
TRBJ1-6 - TRBV7-9 ASSSTGQLSPLH